This T cell receptor beta chain derives from a study of blood T cell repertoires in COVID-19. 13 amino acids form the CDR3, both terminal residues included. The germline V gene encodes CDR1 SGHNT and CDR2 YYREEE (reference sequence). Libraries were prepared by immunoSEQ multiplex PCR; TCRdb keeps only in-frame clonotypes and omits some of them. The sample has a few hundred thousand clones; 65% to 90% are singletons. Details on this clone: In this CDR3 the conserved last residue, phenylalanine or tryptophan, is missing, so a read error is likely. It is unclear where the CDR3 begins or ends on the DNA, so no DNA is shown, and the CDR3 is as TCRdb lists it.

Participants in the exposed group had met a COVID-19 case in the 2 weeks before joining the study. Material: PBMCs or T cells enriched from blood (not recorded which). The gene calls are TRBV5-4 and TRBJ1-6; TRBD1 is the table's D call, not checked against the DNA. The sequence derives from a woman between 25 and 40 years old who had been exposed to COVID-19. This CDR3 is CASSFYGGAGFQL.